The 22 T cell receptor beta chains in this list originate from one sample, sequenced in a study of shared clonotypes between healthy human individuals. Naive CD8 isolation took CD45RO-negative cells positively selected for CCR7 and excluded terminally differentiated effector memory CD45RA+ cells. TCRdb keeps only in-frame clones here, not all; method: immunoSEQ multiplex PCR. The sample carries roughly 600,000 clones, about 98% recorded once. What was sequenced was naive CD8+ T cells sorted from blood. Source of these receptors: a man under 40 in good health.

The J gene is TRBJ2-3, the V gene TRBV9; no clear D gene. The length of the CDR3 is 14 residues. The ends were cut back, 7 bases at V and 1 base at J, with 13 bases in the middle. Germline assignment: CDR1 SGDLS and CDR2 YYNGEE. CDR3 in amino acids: CASGPTLRTDTQYF. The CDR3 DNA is TGTGCCAGCGGACCAACCCTACGCACAGATACGCAGTATTTT.

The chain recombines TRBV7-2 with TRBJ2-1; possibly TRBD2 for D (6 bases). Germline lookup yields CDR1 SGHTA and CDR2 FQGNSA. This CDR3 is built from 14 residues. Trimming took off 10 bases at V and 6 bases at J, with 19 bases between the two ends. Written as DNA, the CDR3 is TGTGCCATGCCGGGACTTTCCCCTTGCAATGAGCAGTTCTTC. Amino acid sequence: CAMPGLSPCNEQFF.

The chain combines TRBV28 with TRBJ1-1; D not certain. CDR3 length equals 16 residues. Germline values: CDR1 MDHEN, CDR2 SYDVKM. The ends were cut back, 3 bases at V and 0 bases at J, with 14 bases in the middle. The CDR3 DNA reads TGTGCCAGCAGTTTGTTTCCTTGGCAAATGAACACTGAAGCTTTCTTT. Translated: CASSLFPWQMNTEAFF. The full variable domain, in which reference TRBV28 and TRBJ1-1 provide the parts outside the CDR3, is DVKVTQSSRYLVKRTGEKVFLECVQDMDHENMFWYRQDPGLGLRLIYFSYDVKMKEKGDIPEGYSVSREKKERFSLILESASTNQTSMYLCASSLFPWQMNTEAFFGQGTRLTVV.

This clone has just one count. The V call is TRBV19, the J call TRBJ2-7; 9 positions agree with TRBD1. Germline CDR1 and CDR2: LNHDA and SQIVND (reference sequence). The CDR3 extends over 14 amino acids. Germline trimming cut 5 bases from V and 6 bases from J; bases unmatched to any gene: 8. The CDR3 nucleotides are TGTGCCAGTAGTCCCCGGGACAGGGTATTCGAGCAGTACTTC. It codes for CASSPRDRVFEQYF.

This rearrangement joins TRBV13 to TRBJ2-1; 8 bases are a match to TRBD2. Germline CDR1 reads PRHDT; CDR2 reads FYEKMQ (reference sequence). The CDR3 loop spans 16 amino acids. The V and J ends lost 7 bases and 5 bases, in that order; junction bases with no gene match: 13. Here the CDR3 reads CASTDRPGLVDNEQFF. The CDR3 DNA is TGTGCCAGCACCGATAGACCGGGACTAGTTGACAATGAGCAGTTCTTC.

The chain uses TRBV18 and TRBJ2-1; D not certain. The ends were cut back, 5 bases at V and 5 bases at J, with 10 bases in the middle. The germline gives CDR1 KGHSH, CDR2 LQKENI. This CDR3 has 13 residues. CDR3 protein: CASSATSDNEQFF. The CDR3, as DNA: TGTGCCAGCTCAGCTACGTCGGACAATGAGCAGTTCTTC.

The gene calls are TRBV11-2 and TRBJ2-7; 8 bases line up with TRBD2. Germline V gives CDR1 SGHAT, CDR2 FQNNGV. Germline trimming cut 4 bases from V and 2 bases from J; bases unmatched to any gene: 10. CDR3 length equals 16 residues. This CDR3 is CASSWLGTGGPYEQYF. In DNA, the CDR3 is TGTGCCAGCAGCTGGCTCGGTACGGGAGGGCCCTACGAGCAGTACTTC.

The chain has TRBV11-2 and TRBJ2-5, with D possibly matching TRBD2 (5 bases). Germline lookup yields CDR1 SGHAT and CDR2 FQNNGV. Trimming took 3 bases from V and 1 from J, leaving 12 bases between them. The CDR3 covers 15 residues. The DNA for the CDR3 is TGTGCCAGCAGCTTTACGGGGAACCCCCAAGAGACCCAGTACTTC. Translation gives CASSFTGNPQETQYF.

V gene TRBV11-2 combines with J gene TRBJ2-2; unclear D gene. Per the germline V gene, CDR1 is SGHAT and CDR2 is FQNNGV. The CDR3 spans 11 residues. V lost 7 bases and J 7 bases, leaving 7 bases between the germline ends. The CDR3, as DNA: TGTGCCAGCATTTTTCACGGGGAGCTGTTTTTT. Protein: CASIFHGELFF.

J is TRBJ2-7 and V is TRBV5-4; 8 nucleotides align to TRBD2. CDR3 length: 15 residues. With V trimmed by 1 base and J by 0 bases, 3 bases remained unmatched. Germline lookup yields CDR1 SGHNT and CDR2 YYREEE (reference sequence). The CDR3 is CASSLKGTSSYEQYF. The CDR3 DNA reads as TGTGCCAGCAGCTTGAAAGGGACTAGCTCCTACGAGCAGTACTTC.

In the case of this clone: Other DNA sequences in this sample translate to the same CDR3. The CDR3 region is CASSLSGQGGYEQYF. Written as DNA, the CDR3 is TGTGCCAGCAGTTTATCGGGGCAGGGGGGATACGAGCAGTACTTC. The chain uses TRBV27 and TRBJ2-7, with D possibly being TRBD1 (7 bases). Germline V CDR1 and CDR2: MNHEY, SMNVEV (reference sequence). The CDR3 contains 15 residues. Trimming took 0 bases from V and 4 from J, leaving 13 bases between them.

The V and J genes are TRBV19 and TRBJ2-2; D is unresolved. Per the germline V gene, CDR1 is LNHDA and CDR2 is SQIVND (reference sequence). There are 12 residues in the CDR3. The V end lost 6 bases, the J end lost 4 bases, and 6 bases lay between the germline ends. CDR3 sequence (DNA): TGTGCCAGTAGGCCCTCCACCGGGGAGCTGTTTTTT. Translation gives CASRPSTGELFF.

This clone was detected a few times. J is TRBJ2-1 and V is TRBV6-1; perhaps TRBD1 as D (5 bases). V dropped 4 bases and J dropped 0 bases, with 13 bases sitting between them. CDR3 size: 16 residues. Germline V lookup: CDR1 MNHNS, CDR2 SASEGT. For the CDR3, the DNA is TGTGCCAGCAGTGCGCAACAGGAGAGCTCCTACAATGAGCAGTTCTTC. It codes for CASSAQQESSYNEQFF.

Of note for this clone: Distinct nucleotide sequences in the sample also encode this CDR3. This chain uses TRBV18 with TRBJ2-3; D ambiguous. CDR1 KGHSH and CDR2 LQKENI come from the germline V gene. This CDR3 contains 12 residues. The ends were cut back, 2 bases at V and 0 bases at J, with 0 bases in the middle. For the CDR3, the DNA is TGTGCCAGCTCACCAAGCACAGATACGCAGTATTTT. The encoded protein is CASSPSTDTQYF. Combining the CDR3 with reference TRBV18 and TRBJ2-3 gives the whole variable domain NAGVMQNPRHLVRRRGQEARLRCSPMKGHSHVYWYRQLPEEGLKFMVYLQKENIIDESGMPKERFSAEFPKEGPSILRIQQVVRGDSAAYFCASSPSTDTQYFGPGTRLTVL.

The CDR3 loop is CASSLGQGISSYEQYF. CDR3 in DNA: TGCGCCAGCAGCTTGGGACAGGGGATAAGCTCCTACGAGCAGTACTTC. V usage is TRBV5-1 and J usage is TRBJ2-7, with TRBD1 identical over 8 bases. The CDR3 contains 16 residues. V trimming: 0 bases; J trimming: 0 bases; junction bases outside the gene matches: 5. Per the germline V gene, CDR1 is SGHRS and CDR2 is YFSETQ.

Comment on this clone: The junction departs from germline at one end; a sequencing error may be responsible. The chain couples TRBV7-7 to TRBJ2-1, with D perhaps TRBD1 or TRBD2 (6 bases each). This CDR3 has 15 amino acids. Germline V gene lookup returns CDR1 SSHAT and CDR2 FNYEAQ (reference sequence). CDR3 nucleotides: TGTGCTAGCAGTCCAACCAAATCGGGGGCCGATGAGCAGTTCTTC. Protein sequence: CASSPTKSGADEQFF.

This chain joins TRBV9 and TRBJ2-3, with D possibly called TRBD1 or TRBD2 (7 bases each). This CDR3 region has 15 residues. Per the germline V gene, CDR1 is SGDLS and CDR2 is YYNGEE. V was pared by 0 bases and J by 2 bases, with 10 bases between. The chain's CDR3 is CASSVGEGATDTQYF. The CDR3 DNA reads TGTGCCAGCAGCGTAGGGGAGGGGGCCACAGATACGCAGTATTTT.

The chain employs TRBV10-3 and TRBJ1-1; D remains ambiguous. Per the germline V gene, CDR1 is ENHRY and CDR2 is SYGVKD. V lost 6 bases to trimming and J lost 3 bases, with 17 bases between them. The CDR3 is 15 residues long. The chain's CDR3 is CAISALLGVHTEAFF. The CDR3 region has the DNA TGTGCCATCAGCGCATTACTTGGAGTTCACACTGAAGCTTTCTTT.

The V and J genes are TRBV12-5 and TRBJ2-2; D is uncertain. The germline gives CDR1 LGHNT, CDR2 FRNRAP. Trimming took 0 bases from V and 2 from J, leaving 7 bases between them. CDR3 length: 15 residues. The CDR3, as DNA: TGTGCTAGTGGTTTGGTCCCTACCAACACCGGGGAGCTGTTTTTT. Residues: CASGLVPTNTGELFF. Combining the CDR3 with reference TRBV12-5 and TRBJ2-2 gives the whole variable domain DARVTQTPRHKVTEMGQEVTMRCQPILGHNTVFWYRQTMMQGLELLAYFRNRAPLDDSGMPKDRFSAEMPDATLATLKIQPSEPRDSAVYFCASGLVPTNTGELFFGEGSRLTVL.

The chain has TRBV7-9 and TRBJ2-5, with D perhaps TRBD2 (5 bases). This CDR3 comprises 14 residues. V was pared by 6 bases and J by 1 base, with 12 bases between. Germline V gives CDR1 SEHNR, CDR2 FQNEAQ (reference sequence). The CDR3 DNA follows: TGTGCCAGCAGTATCCGGGGAGTCCAAGAGACCCAGTACTTC. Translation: CASSIRGVQETQYF.

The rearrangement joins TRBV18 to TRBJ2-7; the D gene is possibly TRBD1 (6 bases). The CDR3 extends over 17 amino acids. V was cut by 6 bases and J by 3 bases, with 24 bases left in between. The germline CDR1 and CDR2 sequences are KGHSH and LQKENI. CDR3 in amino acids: CASSADRRVTPVYEQYF. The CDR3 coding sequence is TGTGCCAGCTCTGCCGACAGGAGAGTTACCCCCGTCTACGAGCAGTACTTC. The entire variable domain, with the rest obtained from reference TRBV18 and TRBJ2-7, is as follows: NAGVMQNPRHLVRRRGQEARLRCSPMKGHSHVYWYRQLPEEGLKFMVYLQKENIIDESGMPKERFSAEFPKEGPSILRIQQVVRGDSAAYFCASSADRRVTPVYEQYFGPGTRLTVT.

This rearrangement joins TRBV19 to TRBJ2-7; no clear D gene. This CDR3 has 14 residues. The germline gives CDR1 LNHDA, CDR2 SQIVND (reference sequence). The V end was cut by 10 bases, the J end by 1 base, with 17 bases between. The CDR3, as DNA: TGTGCCACGTCAAGGTTATCGGATTCCTACGAGCAGTACTTC. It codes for CATSRLSDSYEQYF.